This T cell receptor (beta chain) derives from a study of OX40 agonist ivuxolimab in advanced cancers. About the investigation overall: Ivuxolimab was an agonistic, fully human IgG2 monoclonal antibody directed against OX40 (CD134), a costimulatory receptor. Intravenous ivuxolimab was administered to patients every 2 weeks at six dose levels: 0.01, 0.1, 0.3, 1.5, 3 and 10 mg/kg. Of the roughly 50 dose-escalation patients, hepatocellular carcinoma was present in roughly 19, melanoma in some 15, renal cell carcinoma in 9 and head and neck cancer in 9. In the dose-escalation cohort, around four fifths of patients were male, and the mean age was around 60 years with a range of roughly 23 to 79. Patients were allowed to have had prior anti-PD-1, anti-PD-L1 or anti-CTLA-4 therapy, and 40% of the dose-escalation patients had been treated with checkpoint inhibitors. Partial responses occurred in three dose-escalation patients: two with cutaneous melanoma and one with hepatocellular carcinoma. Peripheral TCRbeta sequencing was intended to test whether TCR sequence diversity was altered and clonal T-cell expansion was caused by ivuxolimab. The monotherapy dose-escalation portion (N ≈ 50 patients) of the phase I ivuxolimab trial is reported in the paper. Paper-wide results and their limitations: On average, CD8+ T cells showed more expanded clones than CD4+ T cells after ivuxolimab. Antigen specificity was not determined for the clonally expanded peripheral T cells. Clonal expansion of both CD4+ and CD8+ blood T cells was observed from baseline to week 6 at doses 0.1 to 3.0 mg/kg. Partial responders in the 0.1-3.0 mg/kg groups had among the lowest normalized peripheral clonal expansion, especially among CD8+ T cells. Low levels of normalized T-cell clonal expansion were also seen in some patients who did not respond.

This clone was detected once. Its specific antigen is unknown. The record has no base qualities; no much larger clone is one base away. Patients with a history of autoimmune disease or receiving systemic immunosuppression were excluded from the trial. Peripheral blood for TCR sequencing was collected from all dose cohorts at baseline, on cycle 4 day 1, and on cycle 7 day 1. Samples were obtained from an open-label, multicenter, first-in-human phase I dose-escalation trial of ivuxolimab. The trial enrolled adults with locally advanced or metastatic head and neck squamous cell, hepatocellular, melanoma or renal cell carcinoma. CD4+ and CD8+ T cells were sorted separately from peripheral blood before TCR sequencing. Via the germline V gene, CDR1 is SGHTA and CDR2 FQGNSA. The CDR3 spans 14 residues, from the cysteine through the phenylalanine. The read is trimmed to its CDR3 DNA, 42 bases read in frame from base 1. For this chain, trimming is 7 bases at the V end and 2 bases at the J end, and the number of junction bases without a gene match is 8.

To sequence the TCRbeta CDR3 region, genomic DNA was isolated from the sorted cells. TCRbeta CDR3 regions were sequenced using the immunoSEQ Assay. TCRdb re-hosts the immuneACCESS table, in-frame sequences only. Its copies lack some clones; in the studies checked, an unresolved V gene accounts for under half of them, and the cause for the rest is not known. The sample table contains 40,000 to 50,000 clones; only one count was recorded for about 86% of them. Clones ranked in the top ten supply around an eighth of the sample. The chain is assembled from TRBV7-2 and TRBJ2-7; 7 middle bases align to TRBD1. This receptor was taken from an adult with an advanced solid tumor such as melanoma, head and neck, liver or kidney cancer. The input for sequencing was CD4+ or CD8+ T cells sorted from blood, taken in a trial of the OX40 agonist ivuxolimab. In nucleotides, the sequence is TGTGCCAGCACCCCGTGGACAGGAACCTACGAGCAGTACTTC. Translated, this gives CASTPWTGTYEQYF.